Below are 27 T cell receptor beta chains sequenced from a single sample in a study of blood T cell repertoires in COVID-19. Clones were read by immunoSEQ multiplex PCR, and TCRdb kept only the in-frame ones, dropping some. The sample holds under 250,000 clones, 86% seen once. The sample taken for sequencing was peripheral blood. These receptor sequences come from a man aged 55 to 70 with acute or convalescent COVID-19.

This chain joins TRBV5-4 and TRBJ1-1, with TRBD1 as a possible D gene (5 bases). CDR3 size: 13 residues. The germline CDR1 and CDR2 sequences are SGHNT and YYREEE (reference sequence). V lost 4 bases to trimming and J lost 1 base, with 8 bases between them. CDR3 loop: CASSQDRNTEAFF. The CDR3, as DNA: TGTGCCAGCAGCCAAGACAGGAACACTGAAGCTTTCTTT.

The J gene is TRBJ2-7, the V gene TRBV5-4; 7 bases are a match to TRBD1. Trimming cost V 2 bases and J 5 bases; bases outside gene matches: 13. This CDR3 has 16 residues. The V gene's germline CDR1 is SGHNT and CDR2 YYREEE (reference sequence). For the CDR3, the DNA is TGTGCCAGCAGCTTCCTACAGGGGCCCCTTTCAGACGAGCAGTACTTC. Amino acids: CASSFLQGPLSDEQYF.

The CDR3 DNA reads as TGTGCCAGCAGTTACCTCGTTGGCGGTGTTATAGGTGGCTACACCTTC. Its translation is CASSYLVGGVIGGYTF. This chain uses TRBV6-5 with TRBJ1-2; D gene unclear. CDR1 and CDR2 (germline): MNHEY, SVGAGI. This CDR3 is 16 amino acids long. Trimming shortened V by 2 bases and J by 7 bases, and 20 bases separated the two germline ends.

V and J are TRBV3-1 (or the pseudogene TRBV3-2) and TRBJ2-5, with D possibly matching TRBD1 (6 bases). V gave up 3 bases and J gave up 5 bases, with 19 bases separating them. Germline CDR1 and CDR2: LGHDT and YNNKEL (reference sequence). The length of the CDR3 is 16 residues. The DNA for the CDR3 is TGTGCCAGCAGCCACACCCGACCCTCGAGGGGGGAGACCCAGTACTTC. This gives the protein CASSHTRPSRGETQYF.

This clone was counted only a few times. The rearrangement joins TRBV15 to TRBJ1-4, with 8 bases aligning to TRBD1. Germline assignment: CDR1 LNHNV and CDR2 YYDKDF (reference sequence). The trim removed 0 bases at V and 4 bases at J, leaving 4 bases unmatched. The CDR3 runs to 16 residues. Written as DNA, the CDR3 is TGTGCCACCAGCAGAGAAAAACAGGGGGGTAATGAAAAACTGTTTTTT. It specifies CATSREKQGGNEKLFF.

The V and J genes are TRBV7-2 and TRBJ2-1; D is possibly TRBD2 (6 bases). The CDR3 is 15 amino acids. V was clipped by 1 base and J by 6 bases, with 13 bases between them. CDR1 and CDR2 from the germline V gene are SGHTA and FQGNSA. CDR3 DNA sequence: TGTGCCAGCAGCTTAGGATCGGGGACTCTCAATGAGCAGTTCTTC. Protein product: CASSLGSGTLNEQFF.

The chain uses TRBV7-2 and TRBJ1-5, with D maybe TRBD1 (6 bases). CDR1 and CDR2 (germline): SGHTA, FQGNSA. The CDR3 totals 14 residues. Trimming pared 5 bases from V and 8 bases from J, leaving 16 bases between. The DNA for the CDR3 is TGTGCCAGCAGCCGGGACAATACGCCGGAGCCCCAGCATTTT. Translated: CASSRDNTPEPQHF.

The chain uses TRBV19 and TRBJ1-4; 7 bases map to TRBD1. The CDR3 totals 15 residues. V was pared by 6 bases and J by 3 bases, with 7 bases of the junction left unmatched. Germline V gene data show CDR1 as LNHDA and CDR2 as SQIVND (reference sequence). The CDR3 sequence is CASSPTGDSNEKLFF. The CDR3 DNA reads TGTGCCAGTAGCCCAACAGGGGATTCTAATGAAAAACTGTTTTTT. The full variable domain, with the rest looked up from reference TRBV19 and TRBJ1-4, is DGGITQSPKYLFRKEGQNVTLSCEQNLNHDAMYWYRQDPGQGLRLIYYSQIVNDFQKGDIAEGYSVSREKKESFPLTVTSAQKNPTAFYLCASSPTGDSNEKLFFGSGTQLSVL.

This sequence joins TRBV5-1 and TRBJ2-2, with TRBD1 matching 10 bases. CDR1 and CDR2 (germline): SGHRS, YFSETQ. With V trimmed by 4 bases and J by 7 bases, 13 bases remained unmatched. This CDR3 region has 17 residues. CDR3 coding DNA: TGCGCCAGCAGCAGTCCGACAGGGGGCGCGTTCGGCGGGGAGCTGTTTTTT. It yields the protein CASSSPTGGAFGGELFF. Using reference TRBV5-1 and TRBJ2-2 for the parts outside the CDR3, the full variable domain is KAGVTQTPRYLIKTRGQQVTLSCSPISGHRSVSWYQQTPGQGLQFLFEYFSETQRNKGNFPGRFSGRQFSNSRSEMNVSTLELGDSALYLCASSSPTGGAFGGELFFGEGSRLTVL.

CDR3 protein: CASSLRSGYGYTF. CDR3 coding DNA: TGTGCCAGCAGTTTACGTTCCGGCTATGGCTACACCTTC. The chain employs TRBV27 and TRBJ1-2; unclear D gene. Germline V CDR1 and CDR2: MNHEY, SMNVEV (reference sequence). The length of the CDR3 is 13 residues. V dropped 2 bases and J dropped 4 bases, with 8 bases sitting between them.

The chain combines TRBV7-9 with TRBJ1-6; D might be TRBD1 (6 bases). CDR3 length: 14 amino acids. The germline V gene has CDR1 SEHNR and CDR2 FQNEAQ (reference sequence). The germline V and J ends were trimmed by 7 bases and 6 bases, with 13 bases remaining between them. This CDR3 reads CASILQGGNSPLHF. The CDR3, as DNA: TGTGCCAGCATCCTACAGGGTGGTAATTCACCCCTCCACTTT.

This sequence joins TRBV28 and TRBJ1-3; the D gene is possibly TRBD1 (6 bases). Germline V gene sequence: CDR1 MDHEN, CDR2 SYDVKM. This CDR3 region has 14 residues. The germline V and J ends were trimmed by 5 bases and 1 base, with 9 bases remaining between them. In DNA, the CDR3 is TGTGCCAGCAGTCCCCAGGGGTCTGGAAACACCATATATTTT. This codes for CASSPQGSGNTIYF.

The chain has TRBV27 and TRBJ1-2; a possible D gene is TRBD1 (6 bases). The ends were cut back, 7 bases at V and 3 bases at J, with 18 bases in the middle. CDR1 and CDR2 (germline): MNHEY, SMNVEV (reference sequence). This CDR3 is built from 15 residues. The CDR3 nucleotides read TGTGCCAGCACCTTGAGGGGGGGGGCTGACTATGGCTACACCTTC. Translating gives CASTLRGGADYGYTF.

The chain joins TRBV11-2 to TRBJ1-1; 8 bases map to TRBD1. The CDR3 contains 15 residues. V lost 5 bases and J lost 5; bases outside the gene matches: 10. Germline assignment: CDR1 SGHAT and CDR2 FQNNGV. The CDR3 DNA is TGTGCCAGCAGCCCACGGACAGGGTCTGGAACTGAAGCTTTCTTT. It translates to CASSPRTGSGTEAFF.

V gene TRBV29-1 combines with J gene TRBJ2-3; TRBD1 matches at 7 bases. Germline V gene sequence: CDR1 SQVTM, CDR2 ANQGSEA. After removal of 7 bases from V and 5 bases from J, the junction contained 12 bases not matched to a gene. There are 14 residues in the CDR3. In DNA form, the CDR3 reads TGCAGCGCCGTACGACAGGGAGTCCGAGATACGCAGTATTTT. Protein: CSAVRQGVRDTQYF.

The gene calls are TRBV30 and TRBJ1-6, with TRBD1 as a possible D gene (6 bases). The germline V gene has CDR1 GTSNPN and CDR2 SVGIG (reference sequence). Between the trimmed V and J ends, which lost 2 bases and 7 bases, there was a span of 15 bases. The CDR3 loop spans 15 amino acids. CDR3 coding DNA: TGTGCCTGGAGTACCCGACAGGCTCTAAATTCACCCCTCCACTTT. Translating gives CAWSTRQALNSPLHF.

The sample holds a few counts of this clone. The CDR3 is CASSLSRGSVGTEAFF. CDR3 coding DNA: TGTGCCAGCAGTTTATCACGAGGCTCGGTGGGCACTGAAGCTTTCTTT. The J gene is TRBJ1-1, the V gene TRBV27; D is unresolved. The CDR3 is made up of 16 amino acids. V lost 0 bases to trimming and J lost 4 bases, with 15 bases between them. CDR1 is MNHEY and CDR2 is SMNVEV in the germline V gene (reference sequence).

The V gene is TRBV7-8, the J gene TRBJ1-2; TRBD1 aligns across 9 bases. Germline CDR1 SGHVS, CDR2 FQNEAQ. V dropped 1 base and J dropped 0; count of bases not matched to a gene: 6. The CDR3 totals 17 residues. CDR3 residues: CASSLVGQGIANYGYTF. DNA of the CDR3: TGTGCCAGCAGCTTAGTGGGACAGGGTATTGCTAACTATGGCTACACCTTC. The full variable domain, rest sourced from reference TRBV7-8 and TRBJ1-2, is GAGVSQSPRYKVAKRGQDVALRCDPISGHVSLFWYQQALGQGPEFLTYFQNEAQLDKSGLPSDRFFAERPEGSVSTLKIQRTQQEDSAVYLCASSLVGQGIANYGYTFGSGTRLTVV.

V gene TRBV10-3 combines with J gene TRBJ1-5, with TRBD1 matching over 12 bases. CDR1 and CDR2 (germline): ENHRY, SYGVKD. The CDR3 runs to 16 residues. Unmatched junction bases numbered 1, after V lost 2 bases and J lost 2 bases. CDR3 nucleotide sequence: TGTGCCATCAGTGAGGGGACAGGGGGCGGCAATCAGCCCCAGCATTTT. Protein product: CAISEGTGGGNQPQHF.

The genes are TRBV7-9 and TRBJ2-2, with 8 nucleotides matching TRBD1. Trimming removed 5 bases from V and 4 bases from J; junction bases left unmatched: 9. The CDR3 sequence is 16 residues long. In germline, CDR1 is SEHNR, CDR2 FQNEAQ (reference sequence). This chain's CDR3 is CASSRSTGVSTGELFF. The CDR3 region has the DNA TGTGCCAGCAGCCGGTCGACAGGGGTTAGCACCGGGGAGCTGTTTTTT.

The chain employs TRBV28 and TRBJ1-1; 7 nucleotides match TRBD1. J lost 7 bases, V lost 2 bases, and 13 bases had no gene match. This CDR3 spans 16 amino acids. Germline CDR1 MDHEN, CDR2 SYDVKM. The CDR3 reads CASSLGGRGLRSEAFF. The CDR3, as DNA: TGTGCCAGCAGTTTAGGTGGCAGGGGGTTACGGAGTGAAGCTTTCTTT.

CDR3 sequence: CASSEAIGVRTEAFF. CDR3 in DNA: TGTGCCAGCAGTGAAGCTATAGGGGTAAGAACTGAAGCTTTCTTT. V is TRBV6-1 and J is TRBJ1-1; tentative D call: TRBD1 (5 bases). V was clipped by 0 bases and J by 5 bases, with 13 bases between them. There are 15 residues in the CDR3. Germline V gives CDR1 MNHNS, CDR2 SASEGT.

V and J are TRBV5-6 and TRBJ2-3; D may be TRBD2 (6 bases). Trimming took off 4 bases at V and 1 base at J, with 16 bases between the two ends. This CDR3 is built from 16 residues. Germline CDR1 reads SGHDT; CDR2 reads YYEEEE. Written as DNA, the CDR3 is TGTGCCAGCAGCCTGGACGGGCTAGCGCGCACAGATACGCAGTATTTT. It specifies CASSLDGLARTDTQYF.

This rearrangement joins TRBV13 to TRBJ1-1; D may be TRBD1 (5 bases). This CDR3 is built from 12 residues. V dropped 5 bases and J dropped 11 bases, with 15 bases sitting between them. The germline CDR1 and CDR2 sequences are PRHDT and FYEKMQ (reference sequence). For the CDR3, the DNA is TGTGCCAGCAGCCTATGGGGGGTTGGTGCTTTCTTT. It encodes CASSLWGVGAFF.

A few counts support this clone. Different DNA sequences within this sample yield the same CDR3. CDR3 region: CASSLASGRTGELFF. For the CDR3, the DNA is TGCGCCAGCAGCTTGGCCTCAGGGCGCACCGGGGAGCTGTTTTTT. The gene calls are TRBV5-1 and TRBJ2-2; tentatively, D is TRBD1 (5 bases). CDR1 and CDR2 from the germline V gene are SGHRS and YFSETQ. This CDR3 has 15 amino acids. V gave up 0 bases and J gave up 4 bases, with 10 bases separating them.

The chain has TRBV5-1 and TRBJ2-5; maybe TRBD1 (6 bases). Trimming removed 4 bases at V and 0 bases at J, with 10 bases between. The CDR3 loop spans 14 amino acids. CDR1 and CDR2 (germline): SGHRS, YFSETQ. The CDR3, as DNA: TGCGCCAGCAGCCCGGACAGTAACCAAGAGACCCAGTACTTC. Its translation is CASSPDSNQETQYF.

CDR3 DNA sequence: TGTGCCACCAGTGATGACAGGGACCCCCACTATGGCTACACCTTC. Translating it yields CATSDDRDPHYGYTF. V and J are TRBV24-1 and TRBJ1-2; TRBD1 aligns across 7 bases. Losses at the gene ends were 3 bases for V and 3 bases for J; bases not matched to a gene: 6. Germline CDR1 reads KGHDR; CDR2 reads SFDVKD. This CDR3 region has 15 residues.